This TCR beta chain was retrieved from a study of blood T cell repertoires in COVID-19. About the research overall: Some COVID-19 samples were acute and others convalescent; all came from the United States, Italy and Spain. In each case, the material was cDNA or gDNA derived from T cells, B-cell-depleted T cells, or PBMCs.

Between the trimmed V and J ends, which lost 4 bases and 1 base, there was a span of 13 bases. Germline CDR1 is ENHRY and CDR2 is SYGVKD. The CDR3 has 15 residues. As handled by the study authors: Amplified reference gene primers provided the basis for estimating nucleated cell counts. Sequenced by immunoSEQ multiplex PCR; TCRdb stores in-frame clones only, minus some. V and J calls and clone size are those listed in that table; D and trimming were worked out from the DNA. The sample records 240,000 or so clones, around 80% being singletons. This TCR was sampled from a woman aged 18-29 years with acute or convalescent COVID-19. The specimen was peripheral blood. The chain combines TRBV10-3 with TRBJ1-2; D might be TRBD1 (5 bases). CDR3 nucleotides: TGTGCCATCAGTGTTGAAGGGGCGGATAACTATGGCTACACCTTC. It is translated as CAISVEGADNYGYTF.